One sample yielded the 26 T cell receptor beta chains listed below, sequenced in a study of graft-versus-host responses after intestinal transplantation. Profiling relied on immunoSEQ multiplex PCR, and the TCRdb table lists in-frame clones only, not all of them. The repertoire consists of some 76,000 clones, with about nine tenths occurring once and the leading ten covering 7.5% to 8.5%. These receptors' targets are unknown. Specimen: unstimulated CD8+ T cells sorted from spleen or lymph node cells, collected before transplant. Every receptor here comes from a human donor who was the organ donor for an intestinal transplant.

The chain uses TRBV6-1 and TRBJ2-4; D is uncertain. Trimming removed 6 bases from V and 6 bases from J, with 15 bases in between. The CDR3 is made up of 14 amino acids. The germline V gene encodes CDR1 MNHNS and CDR2 SASEGT. This CDR3 is CASRPGYEPNIQYF. The CDR3 DNA reads TGTGCCAGCAGACCCGGTTATGAGCCAAACATTCAGTACTTC.

The chain is built from TRBV29-1 and TRBJ1-4; weak D call: TRBD1 (5 bases). Trimming stripped 3 bases from V and 7 bases from J, with 12 bases between. The CDR3 totals 13 residues. Germline loops: CDR1 SQVTM, CDR2 ANQGSEA. The CDR3 DNA reads TGCAGCGTTGACTCGGGGGAGGCTGAAAAACTGTTTTTT. It yields the protein CSVDSGEAEKLFF.

The J gene is TRBJ2-3, the V gene TRBV7-2; 9 bases line up with TRBD2. The germline gives CDR1 SGHTA, CDR2 FQGNSA. The CDR3 length is 16 residues. The J segment lost 2 bases and the V segment lost 4 bases, leaving 7 bases of the junction unmatched. CDR3 DNA: TGTGCCAGCAGCTCACCCTTAGCGGGGGTCACAGATACGCAGTATTTT. This gives the protein CASSSPLAGVTDTQYF.

This clone was detected many times. This rearrangement joins TRBV7-2 to TRBJ1-1; no firm D call. V dropped 6 bases and J dropped 2 bases, with 10 bases sitting between them. Germline loops: CDR1 SGHTA, CDR2 FQGNSA. The CDR3 is 13 amino acids. In DNA, the CDR3 is TGTGCCAGCAGTTTCGACCCTAACACTGAAGCTTTCTTT. This sequence encodes CASSFDPNTEAFF.

DNA for the CDR3: TGTGCCAGCAGCCCTACCGAGGGGCTCCCCTACAATGAGCAGTTCTTC. This encodes CASSPTEGLPYNEQFF. The chain combines TRBV5-4 with TRBJ2-1; possibly TRBD1 or TRBD2 for D (5 bases each). Trimming cost V 4 bases and J 2 bases, with 16 bases left between them. Per the germline V gene, CDR1 is SGHNT and CDR2 is YYREEE (reference sequence). This CDR3 region has 16 residues.

This chain links TRBV15 with TRBJ2-5, with D unresolved. V lost 3 bases and J lost 1, with 3 bases in between. CDR1 and CDR2 from the germline V gene are LNHNV and YYDKDF (reference sequence). The CDR3 consists of 12 residues. The CDR3 sequence is CATSSFQETQYF. CDR3 sequence (DNA): TGTGCCACCAGCAGCTTCCAAGAGACCCAGTACTTC.

This clone has just a few counts. The chain combines TRBV7-9 with TRBJ1-4; D uncertain. CDR1 SEHNR and CDR2 FQNEAQ come from the germline V gene (reference sequence). V lost 2 bases and J 4 bases, leaving 11 bases between the germline ends. This CDR3 is built from 15 residues. The CDR3 sequence is CASSLYDGYNEKLFF. CDR3 in DNA: TGTGCCAGCAGCTTATACGACGGTTATAATGAAAAACTGTTTTTT.

The J gene is TRBJ1-1, the V gene TRBV9; D call uncertain. V lost 3 bases and J lost 1, with 4 bases in between. Germline CDR1 and CDR2: SGDLS and YYNGEE. This CDR3 has 12 amino acids. The CDR3 bases are TGTGCCAGCAGCGCCCCGAACACTGAAGCTTTCTTT. Amino acid sequence: CASSAPNTEAFF.

V usage is TRBV5-1 and J usage is TRBJ2-1; possible D gene TRBD2, 7 bases. The CDR3 consists of 15 residues. V was trimmed by 4 bases and J by 5 bases, leaving 16 bases between them. From germline, CDR1 is SGHRS and CDR2 YFSETQ. The DNA of the CDR3 is TGCGCCAGCAGCCTATGGGGGGGCCTCAACAATGAGCAGTTCTTC. This gives the protein CASSLWGGLNNEQFF.

The chain couples TRBV6-5 to TRBJ2-1, with TRBD2 identical over 8 bases. The V and J ends lost 4 bases and 9 bases, in that order; junction bases with no gene match: 11. The CDR3 runs to 15 residues. Per the germline V gene, CDR1 is MNHEY and CDR2 is SVGAGI. This chain's CDR3 is CASSSGGPVGSEQFF. The CDR3 bases are TGTGCCAGCAGTTCGGGGGGGCCGGTCGGGAGTGAGCAGTTCTTC.

This clone is a singleton in its sample. The chain recombines TRBV9 with TRBJ1-2; 8 bases are a match to TRBD1. The CDR3 sequence is 14 residues long. The trim removed 3 bases at V and 6 bases at J, leaving 7 bases unmatched. Per germline, CDR1 SGDLS and CDR2 YYNGEE. CDR3 sequence: CASSAGTTGDGYTF. DNA for the CDR3: TGTGCCAGCAGCGCAGGAACGACAGGGGATGGCTACACCTTC.

The J gene is TRBJ2-3, the V gene TRBV11-2; D is unresolved. The CDR3 has 12 residues. Trimming took off 0 bases at V and 12 bases at J, with 10 bases between the two ends. Germline assignment: CDR1 SGHAT and CDR2 FQNNGV. The CDR3 loop is CASSLESNRQYF. DNA of the CDR3: TGTGCCAGCAGCTTAGAATCTAATCGACAGTATTTT.

The genes are TRBV7-9 and TRBJ1-1; D ambiguous. Trimming stripped 5 bases from V and 4 bases from J, with 11 bases between. CDR1 and CDR2 (germline): SEHNR, FQNEAQ (reference sequence). The length of the CDR3 is 13 residues. The CDR3 protein is CASSQGSVTEAFF. CDR3 DNA sequence: TGTGCCAGCAGCCAAGGGTCAGTCACTGAAGCTTTCTTT.

The chain recombines TRBV5-8 with TRBJ1-2, with a tentative D call TRBD1 (6 bases). This CDR3 is built from 16 residues. Trimming took off 0 bases at V and 4 bases at J, with 16 bases between the two ends. Germline CDR1 is SGHTS and CDR2 is YDEGEE. CDR3 coding DNA: TGTGCCAGCAGCTTGGCGGGGGGACACACCCTCTATGGCTACACCTTC. Translation: CASSLAGGHTLYGYTF.

The CDR3: CASSEEIYGYTF. In nucleotides, the CDR3 is TGTGCCAGCAGTGAAGAGATCTATGGCTACACCTTC. V and J are TRBV2 and TRBJ1-2; D gene ambiguous. The CDR3 sequence is 12 residues long. CDR1 and CDR2 (germline): SNHLY, FYNNEI. The V and J ends lost 1 base and 4 bases respectively, with 4 bases between them.

This chain links TRBV6-5 with TRBJ1-5; D gene unclear. This CDR3 is built from 15 residues. Trimming removed 7 bases at V and 0 bases at J, with 13 bases between. Germline CDR1 and CDR2: MNHEY and SVGAGI. The CDR3 coding sequence is TGTGCCAGCACGATCAGAGATTATAGCAATCAGCCCCAGCATTTT. It is translated as CASTIRDYSNQPQHF.

For the CDR3, the DNA is TGTGCCAGCAGCCCGAGGGGGTTGGTGTCGACTTCACCCCTCCACTTT. As protein: CASSPRGLVSTSPLHF. This chain links TRBV5-5 with TRBJ1-6; a weak D match, TRBD1 (6 bases). In germline, CDR1 is SGHKS, CDR2 YYEKEE (reference sequence). There are 16 residues in the CDR3. With 4 bases removed from V and 9 bases from J, the gap between germline ends came to 20 bases.

The chain is built from TRBV28 and TRBJ1-6; D is unresolved. The CDR3 has 14 residues. V lost 3 bases and J lost 10, with 13 bases in between. Germline V CDR1 and CDR2: MDHEN, SYDVKM. The chain's CDR3 is CASSFGIVTSPLHF. Here the CDR3 DNA reads TGTGCCAGCAGTTTCGGGATCGTGACGTCACCCCTCCACTTT.

V usage is TRBV4-1 and J usage is TRBJ1-1; D ambiguous. Germline V gene data show CDR1 as MGHRA and CDR2 as YSYEKL. Trimming took 4 bases from V and 4 from J, leaving 16 bases between them. This CDR3 is 15 amino acids long. The CDR3 loop reads CASSPRGHRITEAFF. The CDR3 region has the DNA TGCGCCAGCAGCCCCCGCGGGCACCGGATCACTGAAGCTTTCTTT.

The genes are TRBV19 and TRBJ1-5; D may be TRBD1 (6 bases). Germline-derived CDR1 and CDR2 are LNHDA and SQIVND (reference sequence). V lost 9 bases and J lost 3, with 15 bases in between. This CDR3 spans 14 amino acids. The CDR3 DNA reads TGTGCCAGCGAGGGGGGGAGGCTCAATCAGCCCCAGCATTTT. Translation gives CASEGGRLNQPQHF. Combining the CDR3 with reference TRBV19 and TRBJ1-5 gives the whole variable domain DGGITQSPKYLFRKEGQNVTLSCEQNLNHDAMYWYRQDPGQGLRLIYYSQIVNDFQKGDIAEGYSVSREKKESFPLTVTSAQKNPTAFYLCASEGGRLNQPQHFGDGTRLSIL.

This clone showed up just once. The chain carries TRBV6-1 and TRBJ2-2, with D perhaps TRBD1 (5 bases). The V and J ends lost 8 bases and 4 bases respectively, with 11 bases between them. Germline-derived CDR1 and CDR2 are MNHNS and SASEGT. The CDR3 runs 13 residues. For the CDR3, the DNA is TGTGCCAGCGGCAGGGTGGCCACCGGGGAGCTGTTTTTT. Amino acids: CASGRVATGELFF.

This chain joins TRBV5-8 and TRBJ1-5; D not certain. This CDR3 contains 15 residues. V was pared by 6 bases and J by 3 bases, with 16 bases between. Germline CDR1 reads SGHTS; CDR2 reads YDEGEE. In nucleotides, the CDR3 is TGTGCCAGCACCGACCCTCGACCACCCAATCAGCCCCAGCATTTT. Translated: CASTDPRPPNQPQHF. Complete variable domain (other parts from reference TRBV5-8 and TRBJ1-5): EAGVTQSPTHLIKTRGQQATLRCSPISGHTSVYWYQQALGLGLQFLLWYDEGEERNRGNFPPRFSGRQFPNYSSELNVNALELEDSALYLCASTDPRPPNQPQHFGDGTRLSIL.

The chain joins TRBV7-6 to TRBJ1-4; D not resolved. Between the trimmed V and J ends, which lost 1 base and 7 bases, there was a span of 16 bases. CDR1 is SGHVS and CDR2 is FNYEAQ in the germline V gene. This CDR3 region has 16 residues. The CDR3 sequence is CASSLVVRELAEKLFF. CDR3 sequence (DNA): TGTGCCAGCAGCTTAGTGGTGAGGGAGTTGGCTGAAAAACTGTTTTTT.

The V gene is TRBV4-1, the J gene TRBJ1-6; 8 nucleotides align to TRBD1. V shed 1 base and J 7 bases; nucleotides not matched to a gene: 9. The CDR3 is 17 amino acids. Germline V gene sequence: CDR1 MGHRA, CDR2 YSYEKL. The CDR3 spells CASSQGARGRRNSPLHF. CDR3 bases: TGCGCCAGCAGCCAAGGGGCCAGGGGGCGTCGAAATTCACCCCTCCACTTT.

The rearrangement joins TRBV9 to TRBJ2-3; D is undetermined. The germline V and J ends were trimmed by 0 bases and 3 bases, with 14 bases remaining between them. Germline CDR1 reads SGDLS; CDR2 reads YYNGEE. This CDR3 comprises 16 residues. The CDR3 loop is CASSVGYRTQTDTQYF. The DNA for the CDR3 is TGTGCCAGCAGCGTAGGATACAGAACTCAAACAGATACGCAGTATTTT.

The chain couples TRBV7-3 to TRBJ2-1, with 10 positions matching TRBD2. Trimming cost V 2 bases and J 4 bases; bases outside gene matches: 8. CDR3 length equals 17 residues. The germline V gene encodes CDR1 SGHTA and CDR2 FQGTGA. Written as DNA, the CDR3 is TGTGCCAGCAGCTTAGGGACACTAGCGGGGTCTTACAATGAGCAGTTCTTC. It specifies CASSLGTLAGSYNEQFF.